The 8 T cell receptor beta chains below all came from one sample that was sequenced in a study of blood T cell repertoires in COVID-19. Sequencing used immunoSEQ multiplex PCR; TCRdb keeps in-frame clones, though not all of them. The sample shows 110,000 or so clones, about 74% of them seen only once. The sequencing input was peripheral blood. The source of these receptors is a man in his 70s with acute or convalescent COVID-19.

The chain is built from TRBV5-7 and TRBJ2-7; D possibly corresponds to TRBD2 (6 bases). TRBV5-7 counts as an open reading frame of uncertain function. This CDR3 spans 17 amino acids. V lost 2 bases and J lost 0, with 18 bases in between. The CDR3 DNA follows: TGTGCCAGCAGCTTCTTCCGGGACTTCAGCCTCTCCTACGAGCAGTACTTC. Translation: CASSFFRDFSLSYEQYF.

V is TRBV6-2 or TRBV6-3 and J is TRBJ1-2, with 8 nucleotides matching TRBD1. J lost 5 bases, V lost 4 bases, and 9 bases had no gene match. Germline CDR1 reads MNHEY; CDR2 reads SVGEGT. The CDR3 length is 15 residues. CDR3 in DNA: TGTGCCAGCAGTTCCCCCCGGACAGGGCAGTATGGCTACACCTTC. The encoded protein is CASSSPRTGQYGYTF.

This chain uses TRBV7-8 with TRBJ2-2; D may be TRBD2 (5 bases). Germline values: CDR1 SGHVS, CDR2 FQNEAQ. The CDR3 spans 14 residues. V was trimmed by 3 bases and J by 5 bases, leaving 10 bases between them. This CDR3 reads CASSFQRGTGELFF. CDR3 nucleotide sequence: TGTGCCAGCAGCTTCCAGAGAGGGACCGGGGAGCTGTTTTTT. The whole variable domain, remainder taken from reference TRBV7-8 and TRBJ2-2, is GAGVSQSPRYKVAKRGQDVALRCDPISGHVSLFWYQQALGQGPEFLTYFQNEAQLDKSGLPSDRFFAERPEGSVSTLKIQRTQQEDSAVYLCASSFQRGTGELFFGEGSRLTVL.

This chain links TRBV4-3 with TRBJ1-1; TRBD1 matches at 8 bases. CDR3 size: 16 residues. V trimming: 0 bases; J trimming: 4 bases; junction bases outside the gene matches: 7. Germline loops: CDR1 LGHNA, CDR2 YSLEER. The CDR3 here is CASSQDPGGDGTEAFF. The DNA of the CDR3 is TGCGCCAGCAGCCAAGATCCAGGGGGCGACGGCACTGAAGCTTTCTTT.

The chain combines TRBV5-6 with TRBJ1-6, with a possible D match to TRBD1 (6 bases). The CDR3 has 14 residues. Trimming shortened V by 3 bases and J by 8 bases, and 12 bases separated the two germline ends. Germline CDR1 and CDR2: SGHDT and YYEEEE. The CDR3 region has the DNA TGTGCCAGCAGCTCACAGGGTCGGGATTCACCCCTCCACTTT. Protein product: CASSSQGRDSPLHF.

The chain couples TRBV15 to TRBJ2-1, with 14 bases lining up with TRBD2. Germline V lookup: CDR1 LNHNV, CDR2 YYDKDF (reference sequence). This CDR3 is 18 amino acids long. Trimming removed 2 bases from V and 7 bases from J; junction bases left unmatched: 10. The CDR3 spells CATSRKKPGLAGGNEQFF. Here the CDR3 DNA reads TGTGCCACCAGCAGAAAGAAACCCGGACTAGCGGGAGGAAATGAGCAGTTCTTC.

V and J are TRBV7-3 and TRBJ2-1; 12 bases line up with TRBD2. The CDR3 has 16 amino acids. Trimming took 5 bases from V and 4 from J; bases not matched to a gene: 6. Germline CDR1 is SGHTA and CDR2 is FQGTGA. CDR3 protein: CASSLLAGGLYNEQFF. Written as DNA, the CDR3 is TGTGCCAGCAGCCTACTAGCGGGGGGACTATACAATGAGCAGTTCTTC.

The chain links TRBV9 to TRBJ2-3; 9 bases map to TRBD2. The trim removed 0 bases at V and 8 bases at J, leaving 16 bases unmatched. The CDR3 is 18 residues long. Germline values: CDR1 SGDLS, CDR2 YYNGEE. CDR3 sequence: CASSVVPEAGGVHGTQYF. The DNA of the CDR3 is TGTGCCAGCAGCGTAGTTCCGGAAGCGGGGGGCGTTCACGGTACGCAGTATTTT.